Listed here are 31 T cell receptor beta chains from one sample, sequenced in a study of a mutant IDH1 vaccine in newly diagnosed glioma (dated by TCRdb to the early 2020s). According to the study, the label for this sample's time point signals: week 5, during vaccination. Every vaccine dose consisted of 300 ug of a 20-mer mutant IDH1 peptide in Montanide, administered subcutaneously together with topical imiquimod. Library creation used the immunoSEQ multiplex PCR assay. What TCRdb holds here is the immuneACCESS table cut down to in-frame rearrangements. Part of the clones is not present; checked against another copy, under half of the missing clones reflect an unresolved V gene, and the others are unexplained. Present in this sample are tens of thousands of clones, roughly nine tenths of which were seen just once. Roughly 0.6% of the sample is taken by the ten largest. These receptors' antigens are unknown.

The specimen comprised PBMCs, sampled from a glioma patient whose treatment included an IDH1 peptide vaccine. These receptors were collected from a woman between 45 and 60 years old with glioma.

The chain joins TRBV7-3 to TRBJ2-7, with TRBD2 identical over 10 bases. V shed 1 base, J shed 2 bases, and the junction held 8 bases outside the gene matches. Germline V gene lookup returns CDR1 SGHTA and CDR2 FQGTGA. The CDR3 has 17 amino acids. The CDR3 sequence is CASSLNGASGSPYEQYF. The CDR3 nucleotides read TGTGCCAGCAGCTTAAATGGGGCTAGCGGGAGCCCCTACGAGCAGTACTTC.

Here the CDR3 reads CASSPRDSSEGYTF. The CDR3 nucleotides read TGTGCCAGCTCACCCCGGGACAGCTCCGAGGGCTACACCTTC. The chain recombines TRBV18 with TRBJ1-2; 7 positions agree with TRBD1. V shed 3 bases and J 8 bases; nucleotides not matched to a gene: 9. The CDR3 covers 14 residues. Per the germline V gene, CDR1 is KGHSH and CDR2 is LQKENI.

V gene TRBV12-2 combines with J gene TRBJ2-2; the D call of TRBD2 is as the table states it, not checked on the DNA. TRBV12-2 is listed as a pseudogene. There are 20 residues in the CDR3. The CDR3 bases are TGTGCAAGTCGCTTAGAGGTCGGTGGACTAGCGGTTGGGGGGACCGGGGAGCTGTTTTTT. Encoded protein: CASRLEVGGLAVGGTGELFF.

The J gene is TRBJ1-1, the V gene TRBV5-1; D not certain. Between the trimmed V and J ends, which lost 1 base and 0 bases, there was a span of 7 bases. Germline loops: CDR1 SGHRS, CDR2 YFSETQ. CDR3 length: 14 amino acids. CDR3 protein: CASSLMAMNTEAFF. The CDR3 region has the DNA TGCGCCAGCAGCTTGATGGCGATGAACACTGAAGCTTTCTTT.

The sample holds a few counts of this clone. Different DNA sequences within this sample yield the same CDR3. The chain links TRBV30 to TRBJ1-1; D remains unclear. The CDR3 has 12 residues. The germline V gene has CDR1 GTSNPN and CDR2 SVGIG (reference sequence). Deletions cut 0 bases from V and 7 bases from J, with 9 bases between. This chain's CDR3 is CAWSVYPGEAFF. The CDR3, as DNA: TGTGCCTGGAGTGTATATCCGGGTGAAGCTTTCTTT. The whole variable domain, remainder taken from reference TRBV30 and TRBJ1-1, is SQTIHQWPATLVQPVGSPLSLECTVEGTSNPNLYWYRQAAGRGLQLLFYSVGIGQISSEVPQNLSASRPQDRQFILSSKKLLLSDSGFYLCAWSVYPGEAFFGQGTRLTVV.

The V and J genes are TRBV28 and TRBJ2-2; D unclear. The CDR3 is 11 residues long. V was clipped by 6 bases and J by 8 bases, with 7 bases between them. Germline values: CDR1 MDHEN, CDR2 SYDVKM. CDR3 nucleotides: TGTGCCAGCAGCCTCTCAGGGGAGCTGTTTTTT. This translates into CASSLSGELFF.

The chain combines TRBV10-3 with TRBJ2-7; 8 positions match TRBD2. The CDR3 covers 14 residues. Per the germline V gene, CDR1 is ENHRY and CDR2 is SYGVKD. Losses at the gene ends were 10 bases for V and 0 bases for J; bases not matched to a gene: 8. In DNA, the CDR3 is TGTGCCACCTACAGCGGGACTAGCTCCTACGAGCAGTACTTC. Residues: CATYSGTSSYEQYF.

This clone showed up just a few times. This CDR3 reads CASSWTGAKNIQYF. For the CDR3, the DNA is TGTGCCAGCAGTTGGACAGGCGCCAAAAACATTCAGTACTTC. The chain has TRBV6-1 and TRBJ2-4; 7 bases are shared with TRBD1. V lost 5 bases to trimming and J lost 1 base; unmatched junction nucleotides: 2. Germline V gene lookup returns CDR1 MNHNS and CDR2 SASEGT. The CDR3 loop spans 14 amino acids.

This clone was seen a single time. The rearrangement links TRBV19 to TRBJ2-1; a weak D match, TRBD2 (6 bases). Germline CDR1 and CDR2: LNHDA and SQIVND (reference sequence). V lost 4 bases and J 4 bases, leaving 17 bases between the germline ends. CDR3 size: 16 residues. As DNA, the CDR3 is TGTGCCAGTAGTACCCTTCCACTAGCACGATACAATGAGCAGTTCTTC. Translation gives CASSTLPLARYNEQFF.

The chain carries TRBV19 and TRBJ1-5, with 7 bases that match TRBD1. Losses at the gene ends were 8 bases for V and 1 base for J; bases not matched to a gene: 23. Germline V gives CDR1 LNHDA, CDR2 SQIVND (reference sequence). CDR3 length equals 20 residues. The CDR3, as DNA: TGTGCCAGTTTGGTTCCCCCGGGACAGCAAAGTGTCGGGAGCAATCAGCCCCAGCATTTT. It yields the protein CASLVPPGQQSVGSNQPQHF.

This chain uses TRBV28 with TRBJ2-1; 7 nucleotides agree with TRBD1. The V and J ends lost 6 bases and 2 bases, in that order; junction bases with no gene match: 4. The CDR3 spans 14 residues. CDR1 is MDHEN and CDR2 is SYDVKM in the germline V gene. CDR3 amino acids: CASRTTGPYNEQFF. The CDR3 nucleotides read TGTGCCAGCAGGACGACAGGGCCCTACAATGAGCAGTTCTTC.

This clone appeared a single time. The chain carries TRBV9 and TRBJ2-1; 12 bases agree with TRBD2. Germline CDR1 and CDR2: SGDLS and YYNGEE. Trimming at V came to 1 base and at J to 7 bases, leaving 9 bases not matched to a gene. The CDR3 covers 17 residues. In nucleotides, the CDR3 is TGTGCCAGCAGCGTACCGGCTAGCGGGAGGGAAGCTAATGAGCAGTTCTTC. Protein: CASSVPASGREANEQFF.

The sample holds a few counts of this clone. CDR3 residues: CAWSSGSHEQYF. Written as DNA, the CDR3 is TGTGCCTGGAGTAGCGGGAGCCACGAGCAGTACTTC. The chain uses TRBV30 and TRBJ2-7; 8 bases line up with TRBD2. Germline values: CDR1 GTSNPN, CDR2 SVGIG (reference sequence). The CDR3 sequence is 12 residues long. V trimming: 2 bases; J trimming: 5 bases; junction bases outside the gene matches: 2. The whole variable domain, remainder taken from reference TRBV30 and TRBJ2-7, is SQTIHQWPATLVQPVGSPLSLECTVEGTSNPNLYWYRQAAGRGLQLLFYSVGIGQISSEVPQNLSASRPQDRQFILSSKKLLLSDSGFYLCAWSSGSHEQYFGPGTRLTVT.

This chain connects TRBV18 to TRBJ1-6; the match to TRBD1 covers 7 bases. Per germline, CDR1 KGHSH and CDR2 LQKENI. CDR3 length equals 16 residues. With 1 base clipped from V and 9 bases from J, the junction kept 9 bases outside the gene matches. CDR3 nucleotide sequence: TGTGCCAGCTCACCACGCCGGGACAGCTTAGGTTCACCCCTCCACTTT. This encodes CASSPRRDSLGSPLHF.

The chain recombines TRBV2 with TRBJ1-4, with D perhaps matching TRBD1 (6 bases). The germline gives CDR1 SNHLY, CDR2 FYNNEI. V shed 6 bases and J shed 7 bases, with 9 bases lying between them. The CDR3 loop spans 12 amino acids. CDR3 DNA sequence: TGTGCCAGCAGGACAGGCGTTGAAAAACTGTTTTTT. Its protein product is CASRTGVEKLFF.

The chain carries TRBV5-4 and TRBJ1-3; no clear D. The ends were cut back, 3 bases at V and 3 bases at J, with 7 bases in the middle. Germline assignment: CDR1 SGHNT and CDR2 YYREEE (reference sequence). The CDR3 runs 13 residues. The CDR3 spells CASSSTSGNTIYF. DNA for the CDR3: TGTGCCAGCAGCTCAACAAGTGGAAACACCATATATTTT.

This clone was detected once. The junction departs from germline at one end; a sequencing error may be responsible. This sample includes further DNA sequences coding for the same CDR3. The chain has TRBV29-1 and TRBJ1-1; D is unresolved. The length of the CDR3 is 15 residues. Germline V lookup: CDR1 SQVTM, CDR2 ANQGSEA. This CDR3 is CSVVGPRIGNTEAFF. The CDR3 coding sequence is TGCAGCGTTGTAGGACCCCGTATCGGGAACACCGAAGCTTTCTTT.

This chain links TRBV5-1 with TRBJ2-7, with D maybe TRBD1 (6 bases). The CDR3 has 13 amino acids. Trimming removed 2 bases at V and 5 bases at J, with 11 bases between. CDR1 and CDR2 from the germline V gene are SGHRS and YFSETQ. The CDR3 coding sequence is TGCGCCAGCAGCTTAACAGGGAATAACGAGCAGTACTTC. Its translation: CASSLTGNNEQYF.

J is TRBJ1-6 and V is TRBV30; TRBD1 matches at 7 bases. CDR1 and CDR2 (germline): GTSNPN, SVGIG (reference sequence). With V trimmed by 1 base and J by 9 bases, 3 bases remained unmatched. This CDR3 contains 13 residues. The CDR3 nucleotides read TGTGCCTGGAGTGAGACAGGGATTTCACCCCTCCACTTT. Encoded protein: CAWSETGISPLHF. The full variable domain, with the rest looked up from reference TRBV30 and TRBJ1-6, is SQTIHQWPATLVQPVGSPLSLECTVEGTSNPNLYWYRQAAGRGLQLLFYSVGIGQISSEVPQNLSASRPQDRQFILSSKKLLLSDSGFYLCAWSETGISPLHFGNGTRLTVT.

DNA for the CDR3: TGTGCCAGCAGCCCACAGGGGTCCTCCCACTATGGCTACACCTTC. The encoded protein is CASSPQGSSHYGYTF. The chain combines TRBV7-3 with TRBJ1-2; 7 bases line up with TRBD1. Looked up from germline, CDR1 is SGHTA and CDR2 is FQGTGA. The CDR3 consists of 15 residues. V gave up 5 bases and J gave up 3 bases; unmatched junction bases: 9.

J is TRBJ1-2 and V is TRBV28; the match to TRBD1 covers 7 bases. The CDR3 has 13 residues. Germline-derived CDR1 and CDR2 are MDHEN and SYDVKM. The V gene end was trimmed by 5 bases and the J gene end by 8 bases; junction bases not matched to a gene: 8. The CDR3 sequence: CASSQGTARGYTF. In DNA form, the CDR3 reads TGTGCCAGCAGTCAGGGGACAGCTCGGGGCTACACCTTC.

The chain employs TRBV18 and TRBJ1-2; 7 bases fit TRBD1. The CDR3 runs to 16 residues. Trimming took 3 bases from V and 0 from J; bases not matched to a gene: 7. The germline gives CDR1 KGHSH, CDR2 LQKENI. The CDR3, as DNA: TGTGCCAGCTCACCTGAGGGGGCGGCAGCTAACTATGGCTACACCTTC. This translates into CASSPEGAAANYGYTF.

This chain uses TRBV14 with TRBJ2-5; D uncertain. With the DNA end fitting TRBJ2-7 better, the J assignment may be wrong. CDR1 SGHDN and CDR2 FVKESK come from the germline V gene. The CDR3 covers 14 residues. Written as DNA, the CDR3 is TGTGCCAGCAGCCAACGGCGGAACTCCTACGAGCAGTACTTC. This codes for CASSQRRNSYEQYF.

The chain is built from TRBV19 and TRBJ2-7; TRBD2 aligns across 13 bases. The CDR3 is 15 residues long. The ends lost 7 bases at V and 5 bases at J; junction bases unmatched: 8. CDR1 is LNHDA, CDR2 SQIVND, per germline (reference sequence). The CDR3 coding sequence is TGTGCCAGTACCCTCCCCGGGACTAGCGGGGACGAGCAGTACTTC. Its protein product is CASTLPGTSGDEQYF.

The chain links TRBV15 to TRBJ1-3; 11 positions agree with TRBD1. There are 17 residues in the CDR3. The V gene end was trimmed by 1 base and the J gene end by 3 bases; junction bases not matched to a gene: 5. CDR1 is LNHNV and CDR2 is YYDKDF in the germline V gene (reference sequence). The DNA for the CDR3 is TGTGCCACCAGCAGAGTACCCGGGACAGGGGGTGGAAACACCATATATTTT. This encodes CATSRVPGTGGGNTIYF.

This chain connects TRBV6-4 to TRBJ2-3; 8 positions match TRBD2. The CDR3 spans 14 residues. The germline gives CDR1 MRHNA, CDR2 SNTAGT. V was pared by 6 bases and J by 3 bases, with 5 bases of the junction left unmatched. The CDR3 sequence: CASSVSGGTDTQYF. The CDR3 DNA reads as TGTGCCAGCAGCGTCTCGGGAGGGACAGATACGCAGTATTTT.

This clone was found a few times. The rearrangement uses TRBV2 and TRBJ2-1, with 8 bases matching TRBD2. CDR1 is SNHLY, CDR2 FYNNEI, per germline. The CDR3 runs to 16 residues. With V trimmed by 6 bases and J by 7 bases, 14 bases remained unmatched. The CDR3 DNA reads TGTGCCAGCAGCGAACAGGTGGCGGGAGGTTTGAATGAGCAGTTCTTC. Translating gives CASSEQVAGGLNEQFF.

The J gene is TRBJ2-7, the V gene TRBV5-1, with D possibly matching TRBD1 (6 bases). V was pared by 0 bases and J by 7 bases, with 11 bases between. The CDR3 spans 13 residues. CDR1 SGHRS and CDR2 YFSETQ come from the germline V gene. CDR3 DNA sequence: TGCGCCAGCAGCTTGGATCAGGGGTGGGAGCAGTACTTC. Its translation: CASSLDQGWEQYF.

The chain employs TRBV7-2 and TRBJ2-7, with 7 bases that match TRBD1. J gave up 3 bases and V 5 bases, and 4 bases lay outside the gene matches. The CDR3 totals 13 residues. Germline V lookup: CDR1 SGHTA, CDR2 FQGNSA. The CDR3 protein is CASSKGQLYEQYF. The CDR3 nucleotides are TGTGCCAGCAGCAAGGGACAGCTCTACGAGCAGTACTTC.

The chain combines TRBV28 with TRBJ2-2; the match to TRBD1 covers 9 bases. Germline values: CDR1 MDHEN, CDR2 SYDVKM. The J segment lost 0 bases and the V segment lost 7 bases, leaving 6 bases of the junction unmatched. CDR3 length: 16 residues. The CDR3 region is CASTGDREANTGELFF. In nucleotides, the CDR3 is TGTGCCAGCACCGGGGACAGGGAGGCGAACACCGGGGAGCTGTTTTTT.

The chain is built from TRBV5-1 and TRBJ2-5; tentatively, D is TRBD2 (6 bases). There are 14 residues in the CDR3. Germline CDR1 reads SGHRS; CDR2 reads YFSETQ. Trimming shortened V by 6 bases and J by 5 bases, and 17 bases separated the two germline ends. CDR3 DNA: TGCGCCAGCATTCAGGAGGGTCAGGTCGAGACCCAGTACTTC. Translated: CASIQEGQVETQYF.